These 16 T cell receptor beta chains were sequenced from one sample in a study of response to subunit inactivated influenza vaccine. TCRdb ran MiXCR on the RT-PCR reads and lists one entry per CDR3 protein. Of about 570,000 distinct CDR3 sequences detected, around 11% appear once; the ten largest clones hold about 11%. These sequences were also reported in another study, on T cells expressing NK-cell markers. That investigation notes: UMIs were included in TCR beta cDNA generated by 5'RACE template switching.

The sequenced sample was PBMCs from blood, obtained on the day of vaccination. The receptors here all came from a man in his forties or fifties who received an inactivated influenza vaccine.

The chain joins TRBV20-1 to TRBJ2-7; 7 nucleotides match TRBD2. Germline V gene sequence: CDR1 DFQATT, CDR2 SNEGSKA (reference sequence). V was clipped by 6 bases and J by 4 bases; unmatched bases: 15. The CDR3 loop spans 15 amino acids. This chain's CDR3 is CSAITGGRSRYEQYF. CDR3 coding DNA: TGCAGTGCGATTACGGGGGGTAGGTCGCGGTACGAGCAGTACTTC.

This clonotype was observed once. This sequence joins TRBV27 and TRBJ2-7; the D gene is possibly TRBD2 (5 bases). The length of the CDR3 is 15 residues. V shed 0 bases and J shed 1 base, with 10 bases lying between them. Germline V gives CDR1 MNHEY, CDR2 SMNVEV (reference sequence). The CDR3 region has the DNA TGTGCCAGCAGTTTATCGCCTAGCCATTCCTACGAGCAGTACTTC. Amino acid sequence: CASSLSPSHSYEQYF.

CDR3 nucleotide sequence: TGTGCCAGCAGCTGGAGGGCCAGCAATCAGCCCCAGCATTTT. This translates into CASSWRASNQPQHF. This rearrangement joins TRBV12-3 or TRBV12-4 to TRBJ1-5; D not certain. Between the trimmed V and J ends, which lost 6 bases and 1 base, there was a span of 10 bases. This CDR3 contains 14 residues.

This clonotype was picked up many times. V usage is TRBV12-3 or TRBV12-4 and J usage is TRBJ2-1, with 12 bases that match TRBD2. This CDR3 is built from 15 residues. The J segment lost 3 bases and the V segment lost 6 bases, leaving 3 bases of the junction unmatched. The CDR3 spells CASRTLAGGYNEQFF. The CDR3 bases are TGTGCCAGCAGGACACTAGCGGGAGGCTACAATGAGCAGTTCTTC.

The rearrangement uses TRBV12-3 or TRBV12-4 and TRBJ2-2, with TRBD1 matching 7 bases. The ends lost 1 base at V and 2 bases at J; junction bases unmatched: 4. The CDR3 has 16 amino acids. CDR3: CASSLVTGDNTGELFF. The CDR3 coding sequence is TGTGCCAGCAGTTTAGTTACAGGGGATAACACCGGGGAGCTGTTTTTT.

V gene TRBV28 combines with J gene TRBJ1-4; D might be TRBD1 (5 bases). Germline V gives CDR1 MDHEN, CDR2 SYDVKM. The CDR3 has 14 residues. V dropped 5 bases and J dropped 7 bases, with 14 bases sitting between them. CDR3 DNA: TGTGCCAGCAGTGCCTCGGGGCGCGCTGAAAAACTGTTTTTT. Translation: CASSASGRAEKLFF.

The sample holds a few counts of this clonotype. The CDR3 DNA reads TGTGCCAGCAGTTTAGGTCCAGGGTCCACTGAAGCTTTCTTT. Protein product: CASSLGPGSTEAFF. The chain couples TRBV12-3 or TRBV12-4 to TRBJ1-1; a weak D match, TRBD1 (5 bases). The V end lost 1 base, the J end lost 4 bases, and 10 bases lay between the germline ends. The CDR3 sequence is 14 residues long.

With respect to this clonotype: At one end the junction does not follow the germline gene, possibly because of a read error. This chain uses TRBV12-3 or TRBV12-4 with TRBJ1-1; 7 nucleotides align to TRBD1. This CDR3 spans 11 amino acids. The CDR3 protein is CASSLGTAHLF. The CDR3 nucleotides are TGTGCCAGCAGTTTGGGGACAGCTCACTTATTT.

This clonotype was seen more than once but under ten times. The chain uses TRBV20-1 and TRBJ2-1; 16 bases are shared with TRBD2. The germline CDR1 and CDR2 sequences are DFQATT and SNEGSKA (reference sequence). The CDR3 contains 20 residues. Trimming at V came to 6 bases and at J to 0 bases, leaving 14 bases not matched to a gene. In DNA form, the CDR3 reads TGCAGTGCCCGCTCTACCGGGACTAGCGGGAGGGCCGGCTCCTACAATGAGCAGTTCTTC. This gives the protein CSARSTGTSGRAGSYNEQFF.

The J gene is TRBJ2-1, the V gene TRBV2; the D gene is possibly TRBD1 (5 bases). The CDR3 has 14 amino acids. V lost 6 bases, J lost 4 bases, and 13 bases lay in between. The V gene's germline CDR1 is SNHLY and CDR2 FYNNEI. CDR3 bases: TGTGCCAGCAGGCTCCAGGGCGGATACAATGAGCAGTTCTTC. Its translation is CASRLQGGYNEQFF.

The V call is TRBV7-2, the J call TRBJ2-7, with D perhaps matching TRBD1 (6 bases). V was cut by 3 bases and J by 2 bases, with 17 bases left in between. CDR1 is SGHTA and CDR2 is FQGNSA in the germline V gene. The CDR3 spans 16 residues. The CDR3 loop is CASSFGQPLVTYEQYF. DNA of the CDR3: TGTGCCAGCAGCTTTGGACAGCCCCTCGTAACCTACGAGCAGTACTTC.

The sample holds a few counts of this clonotype. The chain has TRBV30 and TRBJ2-3; 7 positions match TRBD2. V dropped 2 bases and J dropped 0; count of bases not matched to a gene: 5. The CDR3 length is 15 residues. The germline CDR1 and CDR2 sequences are GTSNPN and SVGIG (reference sequence). CDR3 in amino acids: CAWSRPSGSTDTQYF. CDR3 DNA sequence: TGTGCCTGGAGTAGGCCTAGCGGTAGCACAGATACGCAGTATTTT.

This clonotype was counted only a few times. The chain is built from TRBV28 and TRBJ2-1; D is possibly TRBD1 (7 bases). The CDR3 is 14 amino acids. Germline CDR1 is MDHEN and CDR2 is SYDVKM. V was pared by 1 base and J by 9 bases, with 13 bases between. The CDR3 sequence: CASSLSWQGGEQFF. CDR3 DNA sequence: TGTGCCAGCAGTTTATCCTGGCAGGGGGGTGAGCAGTTCTTC.

This clonotype was seen more than once but under ten times. The CDR3 DNA reads TGTGCCAGCAGAACTAGCTACAATGAGCAGTTCTTC. Encoded protein: CASRTSYNEQFF. The chain uses TRBV7-8 and TRBJ2-1; tentatively, D is TRBD2 (5 bases). Germline V lookup: CDR1 SGHVS, CDR2 FQNEAQ. The CDR3 loop spans 12 amino acids. V was clipped by 6 bases and J by 3 bases, with 6 bases between them.

This chain joins TRBV4-2 and TRBJ2-3; D is unclear. Germline CDR1 and CDR2: LGHNA and YNFKEQ. This CDR3 comprises 11 residues. Trimming stripped 1 base from V and 8 bases from J, with 4 bases between. CDR3 bases: TGTGCCAGCAGCCAAGGAAGTACGCAGTATTTT. It is translated as CASSQGSTQYF.

This clonotype was seen at least ten times. The chain links TRBV5-5 to TRBJ2-3; D ambiguous. V lost 0 bases and J lost 0, with 5 bases in between. CDR1 is SGHKS and CDR2 is YYEKEE in the germline V gene (reference sequence). CDR3 length: 14 amino acids. This CDR3 is CASSLEGSTDTQYF. The DNA for the CDR3 is TGTGCCAGCAGCTTGGAAGGGAGCACAGATACGCAGTATTTT.